What follows are 24 T cell receptor beta chains derived from one specimen sequenced in a study of blood T cell repertoires in COVID-19. TCRdb keeps only in-frame clones here, not all; method: immunoSEQ multiplex PCR. This sample has approximately 80,000 clones, with about 80% found just once. The sample was peripheral blood. These receptors all come from a woman between 65 and 79 years old with acute or convalescent COVID-19.

V gene TRBV9 combines with J gene TRBJ2-1, with 10 bases aligning to TRBD2. After removal of 4 bases from V and 4 bases from J, the junction contained 5 bases not matched to a gene. The CDR3 is made up of 15 amino acids. CDR1 is SGDLS and CDR2 is YYNGEE in the germline V gene. CDR3 DNA sequence: TGTGCCAGCAGCACGGAAGCGGGGGGGTACAATGAGCAGTTCTTC. Translating it yields CASSTEAGGYNEQFF. Looking up the rest from reference TRBV9 and TRBJ2-1 gives the full variable domain: DSGVTQTPKHLITATGQRVTLRCSPRSGDLSVYWYQQSLDQGLQFLIQYYNGEERAKGNILERFSAQQFPDLHSELNLSSLELGDSALYFCASSTEAGGYNEQFFGPGTRLTVL.

This clone was seen once. This chain uses TRBV30 with TRBJ2-5; D not resolved. The CDR3 sequence is 13 residues long. V was pared by 2 bases and J by 2 bases, with 9 bases between. Germline V gene sequence: CDR1 GTSNPN, CDR2 SVGIG (reference sequence). As DNA, the CDR3 is TGTGCCTGGAGTTCTGGCATACAAGAGACCCAGTACTTC. Translated: CAWSSGIQETQYF.

This clone was observed a single time. The J gene is TRBJ1-2, the V gene TRBV30; D gene uncertain. The CDR3 sequence is 13 residues long. Between the trimmed V and J ends, which lost 5 bases and 3 bases, there was a span of 13 bases. Germline lookup yields CDR1 GTSNPN and CDR2 SVGIG (reference sequence). The CDR3 coding sequence is TGTGCCTGGTCTCCTTTTAGAGACTATGGCTACACCTTC. The encoded protein is CAWSPFRDYGYTF.

In this sample, this clone turned up a few times. V gene TRBV18 combines with J gene TRBJ1-2; 7 bases map to TRBD1. The V and J ends lost 3 bases and 8 bases, in that order; junction bases with no gene match: 9. CDR1 and CDR2 from the germline V gene are KGHSH and LQKENI. The CDR3 runs 14 residues. The CDR3 sequence: CASSPSTGRLGYTF. CDR3 coding DNA: TGTGCCAGCTCACCCTCGACAGGGCGGTTGGGCTACACCTTC.

The chain employs TRBV7-9 and TRBJ2-2; D gene unclear. CDR1 is SEHNR and CDR2 is FQNEAQ in the germline V gene (reference sequence). The V end lost 4 bases, the J end lost 2 bases, and 5 bases lay between the germline ends. The CDR3 is 13 amino acids. CDR3 protein: CASSSFNTGELFF. The CDR3 DNA sequence: TGTGCCAGCAGCTCTTTTAACACCGGGGAGCTGTTTTTT.

This rearrangement joins TRBV6-5 to TRBJ2-1, with TRBD2 identical over 9 bases. Germline V gene sequence: CDR1 MNHEY, CDR2 SVGAGI. Trimming took 2 bases from V and 8 from J; bases not matched to a gene: 7. There are 15 residues in the CDR3. The DNA for the CDR3 is TGTGCCAGCAGTTACAGGGGCGGGGGGGCCGATGAGCAGTTCTTC. This encodes CASSYRGGGADEQFF.

The rearrangement links TRBV4-1 to TRBJ1-1; TRBD1 matches at 7 bases. With 0 bases clipped from V and 4 bases from J, the junction kept 5 bases outside the gene matches. The CDR3 runs to 15 residues. Germline CDR1 and CDR2: MGHRA and YSYEKL. The CDR3 here is CASSQDRAGGTEAFF. CDR3 DNA sequence: TGCGCCAGCAGCCAAGATCGGGCAGGGGGCACTGAAGCTTTCTTT.

This chain connects TRBV7-9 to TRBJ2-2, with D possibly TRBD2 on 5 matching bases. V was clipped by 0 bases and J by 8 bases, with 7 bases between them. The germline V gene encodes CDR1 SEHNR and CDR2 FQNEAQ (reference sequence). CDR3 size: 13 residues. CDR3 nucleotides: TGTGCCAGCAGCTTAGCCCTAGCTGGGGAGCTGTTTTTT. The encoded protein is CASSLALAGELFF.

The chain combines TRBV7-2 with TRBJ2-1; TRBD1 matches 8 bases. V was clipped by 5 bases and J by 8 bases; unmatched bases: 11. Germline V CDR1 and CDR2: SGHTA, FQGNSA. This CDR3 region has 15 residues. The CDR3 nucleotides are TGTGCCAGCAGCCAGCCGGACAGGGCACCCTATGAGCAGTTCTTC. Its protein is CASSQPDRAPYEQFF.

This clone was detected only a few times. The same CDR3 arises from other DNA sequences in this sample as well. V usage is TRBV14 and J usage is TRBJ1-1; TRBD1 is a possible D gene (5 bases). This CDR3 has 11 residues. The germline V gene has CDR1 SGHDN and CDR2 FVKESK. The V end was cut by 3 bases, the J end by 10 bases, with 9 bases between. CDR3 coding DNA: TGTGCCAGCAGCCAGGGGAGGGGAGCTTTCTTT. It yields the protein CASSQGRGAFF.

The gene calls are TRBV4-1 and TRBJ1-4; 9 nucleotides agree with TRBD1. This CDR3 spans 14 amino acids. Germline assignment: CDR1 MGHRA and CDR2 YSYEKL. Unmatched junction bases numbered 5, after V lost 5 bases and J lost 7 bases. CDR3 sequence: CASSWDRATEKLFF. The DNA of the CDR3 is TGCGCCAGCAGCTGGGACAGGGCGACTGAAAAACTGTTTTTT.

V gene TRBV18 combines with J gene TRBJ1-1; D gene ambiguous. V was pared by 0 bases and J by 4 bases, with 9 bases between. Germline CDR1 is KGHSH and CDR2 is LQKENI. CDR3 size: 14 residues. CDR3 in DNA: TGTGCCAGCTCACCACCGTCCCGAGGCACTGAAGCTTTCTTT. It codes for CASSPPSRGTEAFF.

The chain couples TRBV5-1 to TRBJ1-1; D is ambiguous. Trimming took 0 bases from V and 2 from J, leaving 11 bases between them. CDR3 length equals 15 residues. Looked up from germline, CDR1 is SGHRS and CDR2 is YFSETQ. In DNA, the CDR3 is TGCGCCAGCAGCTTGGGACACCTCATAAACACTGAAGCTTTCTTT. This codes for CASSLGHLINTEAFF.

The V gene is TRBV5-1, the J gene TRBJ2-7; D unclear. CDR1 and CDR2 from the germline V gene are SGHRS and YFSETQ. Trimming took 2 bases from V and 3 from J, leaving 12 bases between them. This CDR3 has 14 residues. The CDR3 protein is CASSFQDLYYEQYF. The CDR3 coding sequence is TGCGCCAGCAGCTTCCAGGATCTATACTACGAGCAGTACTTC.

The chain couples TRBV10-2 to TRBJ1-1; maybe TRBD1 (6 bases). The CDR3 is 15 amino acids. V was cut by 8 bases and J by 3 bases, with 19 bases left in between. Looked up from germline, CDR1 is WSHSY and CDR2 is SAAADI. CDR3 sequence (DNA): TGCGCCAGCCGCGTTGACGAATACAGGGACACTGAAGCTTTCTTT. This gives the protein CASRVDEYRDTEAFF.

This clone was seen only a few times. The chain joins TRBV10-2 to TRBJ1-3, with 7 bases that match TRBD1. The CDR3 spans 13 residues. Germline V gene lookup returns CDR1 WSHSY and CDR2 SAAADI. V gave up 10 bases and J gave up 4 bases; unmatched junction bases: 7. CDR3 sequence reads: CATQWDSGNTIYF. In DNA form, the CDR3 reads TGCGCCACCCAATGGGACAGCGGAAACACCATATATTTT.

This sequence joins TRBV11-3 and TRBJ1-1; no clear D gene. The CDR3 length is 14 residues. V gave up 5 bases and J gave up 1 base, with 11 bases separating them. Germline loops: CDR1 SGHNT, CDR2 YENEEA. CDR3: CASSVFGGNTEAFF. CDR3 nucleotide sequence: TGTGCCAGCAGCGTCTTTGGAGGGAACACTGAAGCTTTCTTT.

The gene calls are TRBV7-6 and TRBJ1-1; 8 bases agree with TRBD1. The V and J ends lost 3 bases and 1 base, in that order; junction bases with no gene match: 7. From germline, CDR1 is SGHVS and CDR2 FNYEAQ. The CDR3 consists of 16 residues. CDR3 coding DNA: TGTGCCAGCAGCTTTAACCCGGGACAGGCGAACACTGAAGCTTTCTTT. Its protein is CASSFNPGQANTEAFF.

V gene TRBV10-2 combines with J gene TRBJ1-1; D gene ambiguous. V lost 4 bases and J 3 bases, leaving 12 bases between the germline ends. The CDR3 runs to 14 residues. Germline-derived CDR1 and CDR2 are WSHSY and SAAADI. The CDR3 DNA reads as TGCGCCAGCAGTGTTGAAGGCGGTGACACTGAAGCTTTCTTT. Its protein product is CASSVEGGDTEAFF.

Comment on this clone: This specimen includes other DNA sequences encoding the same CDR3. This chain links TRBV5-1 with TRBJ2-7; 11 nucleotides line up with TRBD1. CDR1 SGHRS and CDR2 YFSETQ come from the germline V gene. After removal of 5 bases from V and 3 bases from J, the junction contained 4 bases not matched to a gene. This CDR3 has 14 residues. The CDR3: CASSPGTGGYEQYF. CDR3 sequence (DNA): TGCGCCAGCAGTCCCGGGACAGGGGGCTACGAGCAGTACTTC.

The chain has TRBV14 and TRBJ1-1, with a weak D call TRBD1 (5 bases). Germline loops: CDR1 SGHDN, CDR2 FVKESK. The CDR3 is made up of 16 amino acids. With 0 bases removed from V and 0 bases from J, the gap between germline ends came to 11 bases. CDR3 coding DNA: TGTGCCAGCAGCCAAGATCGAAGGGGTATGAACACTGAAGCTTTCTTT. The encoded protein is CASSQDRRGMNTEAFF. Together with reference TRBV14 and TRBJ1-1, the CDR3 gives the full variable domain: EAGVTQFPSHSVIEKGQTVTLRCDPISGHDNLYWYRRVMGKEIKFLLHFVKESKQDESGMPNNRFLAERTGGTYSTLKVQPAELEDSGVYFCASSQDRRGMNTEAFFGQGTRLTVV.

V is TRBV7-9 and J is TRBJ1-5; TRBD1 is a possible D gene (5 bases). V lost 1 base and J lost 6, with 7 bases in between. The CDR3 extends over 13 amino acids. From germline, CDR1 is SEHNR and CDR2 FQNEAQ (reference sequence). The CDR3 here is CASSLGDSQPQHF. CDR3 DNA sequence: TGTGCCAGCAGCTTAGGCGACAGTCAGCCCCAGCATTTT. Based on the CDR3 plus reference TRBV7-9 and TRBJ1-5, the full variable domain is DTGVSQNPRHKITKRGQNVTFRCDPISEHNRLYWYRQTLGQGPEFLTYFQNEAQLEKSRLLSDRFSAERPKGSFSTLEIQRTEQGDSAMYLCASSLGDSQPQHFGDGTRLSIL.

The chain uses TRBV5-1 and TRBJ1-1; TRBD1 agrees at 9 bases. Germline trimming cut 2 bases from V and 2 bases from J; bases unmatched to any gene: 4. In germline, CDR1 is SGHRS, CDR2 YFSETQ. CDR3 length: 15 residues. The CDR3 spells CASSFTGQGNTEAFF. In DNA form, the CDR3 reads TGCGCCAGCAGCTTCACGGGACAGGGTAACACTGAAGCTTTCTTT.

V is TRBV3-1 (or the pseudogene TRBV3-2) and J is TRBJ1-3, with TRBD1 matching over 7 bases. CDR1 and CDR2 (germline): LGHDT, YNNKEL (reference sequence). With V trimmed by 0 bases and J by 2 bases, 10 bases remained unmatched. The CDR3 covers 18 residues. The CDR3 spells CASSQDLPGQQAGNTIYF. CDR3 DNA: TGTGCCAGCAGCCAAGACCTTCCGGGACAGCAAGCTGGAAACACCATATATTTT.